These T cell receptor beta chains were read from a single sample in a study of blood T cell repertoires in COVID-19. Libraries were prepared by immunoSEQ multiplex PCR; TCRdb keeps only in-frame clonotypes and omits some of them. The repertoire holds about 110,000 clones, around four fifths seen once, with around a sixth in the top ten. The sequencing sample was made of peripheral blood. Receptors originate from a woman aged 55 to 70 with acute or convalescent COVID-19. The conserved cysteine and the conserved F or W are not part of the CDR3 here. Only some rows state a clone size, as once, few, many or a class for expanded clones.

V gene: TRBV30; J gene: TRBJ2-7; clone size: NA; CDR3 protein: AWEPGTGENEQY
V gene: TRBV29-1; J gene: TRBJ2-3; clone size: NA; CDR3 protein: SASRTDTQY
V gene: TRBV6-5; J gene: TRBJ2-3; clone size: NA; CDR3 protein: ASIRDRGTDTQY
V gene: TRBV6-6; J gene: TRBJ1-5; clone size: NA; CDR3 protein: ASSYARGGQPQH
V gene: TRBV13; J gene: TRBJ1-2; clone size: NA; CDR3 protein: ASSLGQGELGYGYT
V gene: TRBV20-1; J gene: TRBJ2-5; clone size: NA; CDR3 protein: SASPGKETQY
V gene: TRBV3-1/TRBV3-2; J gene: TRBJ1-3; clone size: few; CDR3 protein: ASSQGTGFGNTIY
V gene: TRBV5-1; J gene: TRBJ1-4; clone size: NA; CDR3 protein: ASSLRQGDEKLF
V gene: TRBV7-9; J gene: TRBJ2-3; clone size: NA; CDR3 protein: ASRKAEHLTDTQY
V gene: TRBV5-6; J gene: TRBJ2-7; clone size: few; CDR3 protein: ASSLRDKAKNEQY
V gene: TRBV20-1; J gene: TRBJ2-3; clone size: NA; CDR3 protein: SAELDTQY
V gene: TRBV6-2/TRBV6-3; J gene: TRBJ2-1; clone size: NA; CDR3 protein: ASSSPTRNNEQF
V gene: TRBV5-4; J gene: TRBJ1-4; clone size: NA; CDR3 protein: ASSLGTAKAEKLF
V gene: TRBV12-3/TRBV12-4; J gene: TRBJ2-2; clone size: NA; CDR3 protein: ASSFGAGELF
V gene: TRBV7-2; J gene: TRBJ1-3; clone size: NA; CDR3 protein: ASSWDRGDTIY
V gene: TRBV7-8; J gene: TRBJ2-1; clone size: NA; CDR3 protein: ASSLASLPPYNEQF
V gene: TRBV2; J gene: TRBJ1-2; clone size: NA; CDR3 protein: ASTLDRDHGYT
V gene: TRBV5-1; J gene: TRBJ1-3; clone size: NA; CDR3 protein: ASSLGQLPLNTIY
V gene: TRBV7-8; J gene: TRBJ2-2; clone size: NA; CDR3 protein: ASSKIQGTGELF
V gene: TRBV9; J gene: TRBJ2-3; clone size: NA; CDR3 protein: ASSPGQGSTDTQY
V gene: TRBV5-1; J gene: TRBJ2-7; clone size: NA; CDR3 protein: ASSVTGGAGYEQY
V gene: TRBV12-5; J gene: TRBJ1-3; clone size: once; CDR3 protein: ASGLVPQASGNTIY
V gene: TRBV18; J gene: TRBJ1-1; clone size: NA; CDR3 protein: ASSLGTMTGETEAF
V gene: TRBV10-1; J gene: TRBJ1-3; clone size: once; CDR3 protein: ASSPENSGNTIY
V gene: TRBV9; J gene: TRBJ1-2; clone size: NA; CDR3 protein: ASSDDAGDGYT
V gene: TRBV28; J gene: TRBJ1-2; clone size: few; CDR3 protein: ASSFLGGRGYT
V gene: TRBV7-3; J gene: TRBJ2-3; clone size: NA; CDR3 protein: ASSPSGGTDTQY
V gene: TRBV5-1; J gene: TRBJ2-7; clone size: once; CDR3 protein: ASSIGQGFNEQY
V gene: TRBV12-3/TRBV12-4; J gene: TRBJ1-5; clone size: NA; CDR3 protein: ASSITGNQPQH
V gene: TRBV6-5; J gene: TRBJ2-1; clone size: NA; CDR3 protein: ASSYSAGGDEQF
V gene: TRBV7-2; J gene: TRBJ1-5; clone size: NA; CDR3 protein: ASRPGTSLLNQPQH
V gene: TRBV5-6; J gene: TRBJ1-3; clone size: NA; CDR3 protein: ASSQTGAGNTIY
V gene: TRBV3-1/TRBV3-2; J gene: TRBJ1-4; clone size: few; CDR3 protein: ASSRQTSNEKLF
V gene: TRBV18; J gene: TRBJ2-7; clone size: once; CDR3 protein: ASSPPPAGVEQY
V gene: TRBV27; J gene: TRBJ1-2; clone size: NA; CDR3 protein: ASSLKGYGYT
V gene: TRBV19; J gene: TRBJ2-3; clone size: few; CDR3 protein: ASSIIRAGGRGDTQY
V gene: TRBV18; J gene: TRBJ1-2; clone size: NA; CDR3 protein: ASSPDRSTGYT
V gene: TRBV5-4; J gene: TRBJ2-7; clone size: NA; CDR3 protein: ASSPAGTGTSSGQY
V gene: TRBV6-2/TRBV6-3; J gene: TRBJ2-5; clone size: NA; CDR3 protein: ASSKRGGETQY
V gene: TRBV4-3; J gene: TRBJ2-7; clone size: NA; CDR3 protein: ASSQVVTGAYEQY
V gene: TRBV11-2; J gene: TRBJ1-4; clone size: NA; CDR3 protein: ASSLEAGFFGGSEKLF
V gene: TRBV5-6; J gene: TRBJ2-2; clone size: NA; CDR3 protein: ASSVLDRDSTELF
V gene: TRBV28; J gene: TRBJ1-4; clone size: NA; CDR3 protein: ASKPARRDNEKLF
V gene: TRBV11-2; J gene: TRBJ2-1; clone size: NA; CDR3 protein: ASSALAGGYNEQF
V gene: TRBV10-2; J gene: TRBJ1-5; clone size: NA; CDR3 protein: ASSFQINQPQH
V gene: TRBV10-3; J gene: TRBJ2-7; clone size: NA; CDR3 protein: AISESGGPPYEQY
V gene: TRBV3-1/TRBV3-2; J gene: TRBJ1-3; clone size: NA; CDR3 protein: ASSRGQGSGNTIY